Here is one T cell receptor (beta chain) with its context. What it binds is unknown. A universal primer site and UMIs were added as TCR cDNA was made by 5'RACE template switching. TCRdb reprocessed the 5' RACE reads via MiXCR and lists one record per CDR3 protein. Of hundreds of thousands of distinct CDR3 sequences in the sample, about 19% were seen once. Trimming took off 2 bases at V and 2 bases at J, with 14 bases between the two ends. This CDR3 has 15 amino acids. Germline V gene data show CDR1 as SGDLS and CDR2 as YYNGEE. This record comes from a study of T cells after yellow fever vaccination. Overall study context: Fractions of limited cellularity were prepared by means of SMART-Seq v4 Ultra Low Input. Points from the study as a whole: Most clones from primary vaccination were detected again post-booster (almost 98% CD4, 70% to 90% CD8). The secondary T-cell response peaked on day 5, not day 15, but was weaker.

This chain joins TRBV9 and TRBJ2-7; TRBD1 or TRBD2 may be the D gene (6 bases each). The sequence came from a young man who received the YFV17D yellow fever vaccine. Sequencing used PBMCs, obtained before the yellow fever booster vaccination. This CDR3 is CASSVGGDTAYEQYF. The CDR3 nucleotides are TGTGCCAGCAGCGTCGGCGGGGACACCGCCTACGAGCAGTACTTC. The full variable domain, in which reference TRBV9 and TRBJ2-7 provide the parts outside the CDR3, is DSGVTQTPKHLITATGQRVTLRCSPRSGDLSVYWYQQSLDQGLQFLIQYYNGEERAKGNILERFSAQQFPDLHSELNLSSLELGDSALYFCASSVGGDTAYEQYFGPGTRLTVT.